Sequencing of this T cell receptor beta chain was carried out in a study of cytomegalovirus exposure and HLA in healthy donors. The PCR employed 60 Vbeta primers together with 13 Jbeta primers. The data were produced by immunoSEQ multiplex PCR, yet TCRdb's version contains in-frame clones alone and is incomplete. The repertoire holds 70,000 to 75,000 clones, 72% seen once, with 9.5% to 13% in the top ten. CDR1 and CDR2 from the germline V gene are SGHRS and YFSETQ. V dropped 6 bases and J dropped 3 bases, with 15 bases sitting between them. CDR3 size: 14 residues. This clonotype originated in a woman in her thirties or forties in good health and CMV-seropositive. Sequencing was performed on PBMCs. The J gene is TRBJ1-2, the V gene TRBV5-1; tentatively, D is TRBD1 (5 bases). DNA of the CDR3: TGCGCCAGCACCCCCGGGGGGACCGACTATGGCTACACCTTC. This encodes CASTPGGTDYGYTF.